This T cell receptor (beta chain) was sequenced during a study of T cell repertoires in cytomegalovirus infection (dated by TCRdb to the late 2010s). For the wider study: Because public TCR beta signatures pointed to carriage of CMV infection together with the matching HLA type, the HLA type of each donor mattered for the analysis. What the work shows at the level of the full study, not this receptor alone: Cumulative frequency of public TCR beta family members discriminated carriers of CMV infection plus the relevant HLA type in this cohort and an independent 352-donor cohort. In the ex vivo response, HLA-C-restricted CMV-specific TCR beta clonotypes were dominant, and in two of eight donors the single most frequent clonotype came from this HLA-C-restricted group.

Sequencing took place on an Illumina HiSeq 1500. TCRdb's own reprocessing of the public reads used fastp at Q25 and MiXCR and kept productive beta chains. Each record represents a unique CDR3 protein, reported with the most common genes and DNA among its rows. This sample lists 250,000 to 300,000 distinct CDR3 sequences; under 30% were detected once. The ten most abundant clones make up more than 11% of the sample. Worth noting for this clonotype: Its antigen remains unidentified. No much larger clone is present one base from it, and per-base qualities are unavailable.

V ends up 5 bases short and J 4 bases short, with an unmatched junction base count of 7. Including cysteine and phenylalanine, the CDR3 has 16 amino acids. Kept here is only the CDR3 DNA, which spans 48 bases and is read in frame from base 1. The germline V gene encodes CDR1 SGHVS and CDR2 FNYEAQ. Recombination connected TRBV7-6 to TRBJ2-3; TRBD2 lines up with 12 middle nucleotides. This clonotype originated in a human donor in good health (CMV status not recorded). Some clones in this sample may be carry-over from other donors' samples. The sequenced sample was PBMCs. The bases are TGTGCCAGCAGCCTAAGACTAGCGGGAGTTGCAGATACGCAGTATTTT. This sequence encodes CASSLRLAGVADTQYF.